Sequencing of this TCR beta chain was carried out in a study of T cells after yellow fever vaccination. Regarding the study as a whole: By day 5 rather than day 15, the secondary response had peaked, though it was weaker.

A few counts support this clonotype. The target antigen is unknown. One entry per CDR3 protein results from TCRdb running MiXCR on the 5' RACE reads. The table shows 150,000 to 200,000 distinct CDR3 sequences, with over 7% occurring only once. The sample here was CD8+ T cells sorted from PBMCs, taken 45 days after the yellow fever booster vaccination. The TCR comes from a man aged 18 to 30 who received the YFV17D yellow fever vaccine.

The chain's CDR3 is CSAREGEETQYF. DNA for the CDR3: TGCAGTGCTAGGGAGGGAGAAGAGACCCAGTACTTC. The gene calls are TRBV20-1 and TRBJ2-5, with TRBD2 as a possible D gene (6 bases). The CDR3 is made up of 12 amino acids. Per the germline V gene, CDR1 is DFQATT and CDR2 is SNEGSKA (reference sequence). Trimming removed 3 bases from V and 3 bases from J, with 8 bases in between.